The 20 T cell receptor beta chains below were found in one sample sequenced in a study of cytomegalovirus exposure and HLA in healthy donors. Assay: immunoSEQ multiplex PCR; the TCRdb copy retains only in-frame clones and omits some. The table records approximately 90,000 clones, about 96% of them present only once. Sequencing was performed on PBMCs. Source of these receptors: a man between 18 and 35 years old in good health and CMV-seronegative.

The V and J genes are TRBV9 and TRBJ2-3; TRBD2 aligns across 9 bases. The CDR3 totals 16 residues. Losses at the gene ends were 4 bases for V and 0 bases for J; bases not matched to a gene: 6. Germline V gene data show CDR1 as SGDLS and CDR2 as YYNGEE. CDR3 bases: TGTGCCAGCAGCAAGAGCGGGAGGACGAGCACAGATACGCAGTATTTT. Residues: CASSKSGRTSTDTQYF. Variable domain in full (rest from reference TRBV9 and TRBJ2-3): DSGVTQTPKHLITATGQRVTLRCSPRSGDLSVYWYQQSLDQGLQFLIQYYNGEERAKGNILERFSAQQFPDLHSELNLSSLELGDSALYFCASSKSGRTSTDTQYFGPGTRLTVL.

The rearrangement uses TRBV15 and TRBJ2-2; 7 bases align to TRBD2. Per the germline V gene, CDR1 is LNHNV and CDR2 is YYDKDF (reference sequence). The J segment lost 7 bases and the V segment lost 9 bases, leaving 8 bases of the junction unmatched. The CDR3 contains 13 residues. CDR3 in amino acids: CATNDGGIGELFF. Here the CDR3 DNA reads TGTGCCACTAACGACGGGGGGATCGGGGAGCTGTTTTTT.

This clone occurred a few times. The CDR3 coding sequence is TGTGCCAGCAATAGACTAGCGGGAGACGGCACCGGGGAGCTGTTTTTT. It yields the protein CASNRLAGDGTGELFF. V is TRBV6-6 and J is TRBJ2-2; 12 bases align to TRBD2. Germline V gives CDR1 MNHNY, CDR2 SVGAGI (reference sequence). CDR3 size: 16 residues. V trimming: 7 bases; J trimming: 4 bases; junction bases outside the gene matches: 7.

CDR3 region: CSVSRDSNEQYF. The CDR3 coding sequence is TGCAGCGTCAGCCGGGACAGCAACGAGCAGTACTTC. V and J are TRBV29-1 and TRBJ2-7; TRBD1 agrees at 7 bases. The length of the CDR3 is 12 residues. V lost 6 bases and J lost 5; bases outside the gene matches: 7. CDR1 is SQVTM, CDR2 ANQGSEA, per germline.

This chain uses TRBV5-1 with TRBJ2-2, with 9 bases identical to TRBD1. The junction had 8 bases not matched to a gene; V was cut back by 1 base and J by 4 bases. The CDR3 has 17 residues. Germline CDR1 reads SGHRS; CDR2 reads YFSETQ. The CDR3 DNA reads TGCGCCAGCAGCTTGACCGACGGGACAGGGTCCACCGGGGAGCTGTTTTTT. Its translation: CASSLTDGTGSTGELFF.

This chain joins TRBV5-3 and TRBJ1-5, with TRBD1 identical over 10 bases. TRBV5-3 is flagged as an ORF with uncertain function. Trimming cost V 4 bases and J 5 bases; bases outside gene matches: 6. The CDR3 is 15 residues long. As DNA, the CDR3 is TGTGCCAGAAGCAGGGGGACAGGGGAAGATCAGCCCCAGCATTTT. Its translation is CARSRGTGEDQPQHF.

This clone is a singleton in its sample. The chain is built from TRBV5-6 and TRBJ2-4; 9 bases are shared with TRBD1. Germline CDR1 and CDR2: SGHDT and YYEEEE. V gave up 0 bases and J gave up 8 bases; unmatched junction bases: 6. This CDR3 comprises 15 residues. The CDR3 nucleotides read TGTGCCAGCAGCTTGGACAGGGGGCCGGGGGACATTCAGTACTTC. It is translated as CASSLDRGPGDIQYF.

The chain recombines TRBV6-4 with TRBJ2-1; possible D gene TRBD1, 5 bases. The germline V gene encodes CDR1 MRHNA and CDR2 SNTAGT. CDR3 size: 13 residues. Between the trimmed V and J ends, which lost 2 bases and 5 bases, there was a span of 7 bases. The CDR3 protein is CASSDDRDNEQFF. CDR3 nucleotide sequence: TGTGCCAGCAGTGACGACAGAGACAATGAGCAGTTCTTC.

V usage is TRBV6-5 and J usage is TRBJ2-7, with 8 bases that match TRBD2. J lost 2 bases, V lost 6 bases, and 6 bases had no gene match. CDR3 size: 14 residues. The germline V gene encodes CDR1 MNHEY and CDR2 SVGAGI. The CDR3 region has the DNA TGTGCCAGCAGCCCCGGACTAGCTACCTACGAGCAGTACTTC. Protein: CASSPGLATYEQYF.

Here the CDR3 reads CASKYREVSGANVLTF. The CDR3 bases are TGTGCCAGCAAGTACAGGGAAGTATCTGGGGCCAACGTCCTGACTTTC. The V gene is TRBV2, the J gene TRBJ2-6, with D tentatively TRBD1 (6 bases). The CDR3 spans 16 residues. Germline CDR1 reads SNHLY; CDR2 reads FYNNEI. Trimming removed 7 bases from V and 1 base from J, with 14 bases in between.

CDR3 bases: TGTGCCAGCAGTCCCCCCCGGGGCTACACCTTC. Its translation is CASSPPRGYTF. The rearrangement joins TRBV2 to TRBJ1-2; D is undetermined. The CDR3 loop spans 11 amino acids. Trimming removed 5 bases from V and 8 bases from J, with 9 bases in between. CDR1 and CDR2 from the germline V gene are SNHLY and FYNNEI.

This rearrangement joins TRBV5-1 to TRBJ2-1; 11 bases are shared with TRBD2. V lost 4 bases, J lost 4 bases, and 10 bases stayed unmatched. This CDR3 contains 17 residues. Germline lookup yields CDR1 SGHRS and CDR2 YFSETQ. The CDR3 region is CASSGGLAEKGYNEQFF. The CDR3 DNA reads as TGCGCCAGCAGCGGGGGACTAGCGGAAAAGGGGTACAATGAGCAGTTCTTC.

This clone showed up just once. CDR3 in amino acids: CASSIWDMNTEAFF. CDR3 in DNA: TGTGCCAGTAGTATTTGGGACATGAACACTGAAGCTTTCTTT. The chain uses TRBV19 and TRBJ1-1; possibly TRBD1 for D (6 bases). Germline V CDR1 and CDR2: LNHDA, SQIVND (reference sequence). V gave up 3 bases and J gave up 0 bases, with 8 bases separating them. CDR3 size: 14 residues.

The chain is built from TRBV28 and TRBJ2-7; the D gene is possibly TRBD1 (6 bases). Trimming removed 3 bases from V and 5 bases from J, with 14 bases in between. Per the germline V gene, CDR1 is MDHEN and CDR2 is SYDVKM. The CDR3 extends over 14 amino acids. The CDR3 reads CASSLQQGTDEQYF. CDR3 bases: TGTGCCAGCAGTTTGCAGCAGGGGACGGACGAGCAGTACTTC.

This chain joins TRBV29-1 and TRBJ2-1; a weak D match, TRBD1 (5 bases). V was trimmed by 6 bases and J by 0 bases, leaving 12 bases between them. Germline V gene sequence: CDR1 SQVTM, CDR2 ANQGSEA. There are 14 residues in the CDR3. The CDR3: CSVGKTVSYNEQFF. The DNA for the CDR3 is TGCAGCGTAGGGAAGACAGTCTCCTACAATGAGCAGTTCTTC.

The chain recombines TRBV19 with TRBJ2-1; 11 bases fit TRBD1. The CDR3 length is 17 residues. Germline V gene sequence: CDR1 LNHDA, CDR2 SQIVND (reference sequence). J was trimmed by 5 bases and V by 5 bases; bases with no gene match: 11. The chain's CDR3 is CASSPWTGGFRDNEQFF. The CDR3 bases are TGTGCCAGTAGTCCCTGGACAGGGGGCTTTCGGGACAATGAGCAGTTCTTC.

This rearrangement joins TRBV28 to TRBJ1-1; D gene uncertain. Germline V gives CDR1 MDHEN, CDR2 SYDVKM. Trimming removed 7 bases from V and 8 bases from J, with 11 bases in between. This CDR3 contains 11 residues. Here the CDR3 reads CASNSRFEAFF. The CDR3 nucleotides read TGTGCCAGCAATAGTCGGTTCGAAGCTTTCTTT.

The CDR3 DNA reads as TGTGCCAGCCATAGGGGATTGAACACTGAAGCTTTCTTT. Translating gives CASHRGLNTEAFF. The genes are TRBV6-5 and TRBJ1-1; maybe TRBD1 (5 bases). Trimming took 8 bases from V and 0 from J, leaving 10 bases between them. Germline V gene lookup returns CDR1 MNHEY and CDR2 SVGAGI. The CDR3 has 13 residues.

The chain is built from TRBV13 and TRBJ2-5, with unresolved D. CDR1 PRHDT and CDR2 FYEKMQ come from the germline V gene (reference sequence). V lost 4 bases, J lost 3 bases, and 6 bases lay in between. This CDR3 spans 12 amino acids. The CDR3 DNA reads TGTGCCAGCAGCTCAGATGAAGAGACCCAGTACTTC. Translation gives CASSSDEETQYF.

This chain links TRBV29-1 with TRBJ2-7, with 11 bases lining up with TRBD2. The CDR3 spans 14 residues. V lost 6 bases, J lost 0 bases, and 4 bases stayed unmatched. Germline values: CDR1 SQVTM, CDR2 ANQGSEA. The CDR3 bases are TGCAGCGTGCTAGCGGGAGGTACCTCCTACGAGCAGTACTTC. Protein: CSVLAGGTSYEQYF.